The entry below gives a single TCR beta chain sequence along with its context. Its antigen is not known. This record comes from a study of T cell repertoires in cytomegalovirus infection. General observations from the study: HLA-C-restricted CMV-specific TCR beta clonotypes were dominant in the ex vivo response.

The CDR3 has 14 residues. The V gene's germline CDR1 is ENHRY and CDR2 SYGVKD. The V segment lost 0 bases and the J segment 3 bases; nucleotides outside the gene matches: 1. TCRdb re-derived calls from the reads in MiXCR, one entry per CDR3 protein. The repertoire holds 800,000 to 950,000 distinct CDR3 sequences, 30% to 35% seen once, with around 12% in the top ten. This TCR was sampled from a human donor in good health (CMV status not recorded). Some clones in this sample may be carry-over from other donors' samples. The starting material was cultured CD8+ T cells from PBMCs, obtained from culture after CMV antigen stimulation. J is TRBJ2-5 and V is TRBV10-3; 7 bases align to TRBD2. CDR3 DNA sequence: TGTGCCATCAGTGAGTCGACTAGCAAAGAGACCCAGTACTTC. This translates into CAISESTSKETQYF.